A single sample is the source of the 17 T cell receptor beta chains below, sequenced in a study of T cells after yellow fever vaccination. Using its own MiXCR run on the 5' RACE reads, TCRdb lists one record per CDR3 protein. Of roughly 120,000 distinct CDR3 sequences in the sample, 7.4% were seen once. Sequences were derived from CD4+ T cells sorted from PBMCs, sampled 10 to 11 days after the first yellow fever vaccination. The receptors stem from a young man who received the YFV17D yellow fever vaccine.

This clonotype occurred many times. The J gene is TRBJ2-2, the V gene TRBV24-1, with 10 positions matching TRBD1. Germline V gives CDR1 KGHDR, CDR2 SFDVKD. The V segment lost 3 bases and the J segment 6 bases; nucleotides outside the gene matches: 6. The CDR3 totals 16 residues. CDR3 coding DNA: TGTGCCACCAGTGATCCGGGACAGGGGTTCTCCGGGGAGCTGTTTTTT. It translates to CATSDPGQGFSGELFF.

The table lists this clonotype with many counts. The chain couples TRBV7-2 to TRBJ1-5; no reliable D call. The ends were cut back, 6 bases at V and 6 bases at J, with 12 bases in the middle. This CDR3 is built from 13 residues. CDR1 and CDR2 (germline): SGHTA, FQGNSA. The CDR3 reads CASSYVGGQPQHF. The CDR3 nucleotides read TGTGCCAGCAGTTACGTGGGAGGTCAGCCCCAGCATTTT.

The genes are TRBV18 and TRBJ2-7, with D tentatively TRBD1 or TRBD2 (5 bases each). Trimming pared 0 bases from V and 5 bases from J, leaving 14 bases between. This CDR3 has 15 residues. The V gene's germline CDR1 is KGHSH and CDR2 LQKENI. In nucleotides, the CDR3 is TGTGCCAGCTCACCACCGAGCCACGGGGACGACGAGCAGTACTTC. Protein sequence: CASSPPSHGDDEQYF.

In this sample, this clonotype turned up many times. The chain has TRBV6-5 and TRBJ1-1; no clear D gene. The V and J ends lost 1 base and 1 base respectively, with 7 bases between them. The length of the CDR3 is 14 residues. The germline CDR1 and CDR2 sequences are MNHEY and SVGAGI. This chain's CDR3 is CASSYLLENTEAFF. The CDR3 DNA reads TGTGCCAGCAGTTACTTACTGGAGAACACTGAAGCTTTCTTT.

The V and J genes are TRBV3-1 and TRBJ1-6; no reliable D call. Trimming left V 1 base short and J 13 bases short, with 14 bases between. CDR1 LGHDT and CDR2 YNNKEL come from the germline V gene (reference sequence). This CDR3 is built from 14 residues. Here the CDR3 reads CASSQGTRSTPLHF. As DNA, the CDR3 is TGTGCCAGCAGCCAAGGGACCCGTAGTACGCCCCTCCACTTT.

Many counts were recorded for this clonotype. The J gene is TRBJ2-2, the V gene TRBV7-9; D ambiguous. V was clipped by 2 bases and J by 3 bases, with 7 bases between them. Germline CDR1 is SEHNR and CDR2 is FQNEAQ (reference sequence). This CDR3 is built from 14 residues. The CDR3 loop reads CASSLRSDTGELFF. CDR3 DNA: TGTGCCAGCAGCTTACGCAGCGACACCGGGGAGCTGTTTTTT.

A few counts support this clonotype. The CDR3 reads CASSPVGGMSNQPQHF. For the CDR3, the DNA is TGTGCCAGCAGCCCGGTCGGGGGGATGAGCAATCAGCCCCAGCATTTT. The chain links TRBV7-2 to TRBJ1-5; tentative D call: TRBD1 (5 bases). CDR1 is SGHTA and CDR2 is FQGNSA in the germline V gene. The CDR3 is 16 residues long. Between the trimmed V and J ends, which lost 5 bases and 1 base, there was a span of 15 bases.

This clonotype was found many times. The chain joins TRBV20-1 to TRBJ2-1; D ambiguous. Looked up from germline, CDR1 is DFQATT and CDR2 is SNEGSKA (reference sequence). With 7 bases removed from V and 0 bases from J, the gap between germline ends came to 13 bases. The CDR3 loop spans 14 amino acids. This chain's CDR3 is CSVTVPSSYNEQFF. The CDR3 coding sequence is TGCAGTGTAACAGTGCCAAGCTCCTACAATGAGCAGTTCTTC.

Ten or more counts support this clonotype. The rearrangement uses TRBV21-1 and TRBJ2-7. TRBV21-1 is listed as a pseudogene. This CDR3 is built from 15 residues. CDR3 amino acids: CASSKGAGRSYEQYF. The CDR3, as DNA: TGTGCCAGCAGCAAAGGTGCAGGGCGCTCCTACGAGCAGTACTTC.

This clonotype was counted at least ten times. The chain couples TRBV4-3 to TRBJ2-7; D is perhaps TRBD2 (5 bases). This CDR3 spans 17 amino acids. V gave up 4 bases and J gave up 8 bases, with 27 bases separating them. Looked up from germline, CDR1 is LGHNA and CDR2 is YSLEER. The CDR3: CASSRPIAQVIFRQQYF. The CDR3 DNA reads TGCGCCAGCAGCCGACCCATAGCGCAGGTAATTTTTCGTCAGCAGTACTTC.

This clonotype was counted ten times or more. The V and J genes are TRBV6-5 and TRBJ2-1; 12 bases match TRBD2. Germline V gene lookup returns CDR1 MNHEY and CDR2 SVGAGI. The CDR3 runs 17 residues. Trimming at V came to 6 bases and at J to 1 base, leaving 7 bases not matched to a gene. The CDR3 region has the DNA TGTGCCAGCAGATACCGGACTAGCGGGGTGTCCTACAATGAGCAGTTCTTC. Protein product: CASRYRTSGVSYNEQFF.

This clonotype was observed many times. V and J are TRBV5-6 and TRBJ1-4, with D unresolved. This CDR3 comprises 15 residues. Germline V gene sequence: CDR1 SGHDT, CDR2 YYEEEE. The ends were cut back, 3 bases at V and 3 bases at J, with 12 bases in the middle. The CDR3 region is CASSSEAGANEKLFF. As DNA, the CDR3 is TGTGCCAGCAGCTCCGAGGCAGGAGCTAATGAAAAACTGTTTTTT.

This clonotype was detected ten times or more. V and J are TRBV27 and TRBJ1-2; 11 positions agree with TRBD1. The CDR3 consists of 16 residues. V was clipped by 5 bases and J by 3 bases; unmatched bases: 8. Germline V gene lookup returns CDR1 MNHEY and CDR2 SMNVEV (reference sequence). The chain's CDR3 is CASSRTGGNLDYGYTF. DNA of the CDR3: TGTGCCAGCAGTCGGACAGGGGGCAATCTCGACTATGGCTACACCTTC.

This clonotype was picked up many times. The J gene is TRBJ2-7, the V gene TRBV5-1; the match to TRBD1 covers 10 bases. The trim removed 3 bases at V and 2 bases at J, leaving 5 bases unmatched. The CDR3 is made up of 15 amino acids. Looked up from germline, CDR1 is SGHRS and CDR2 is YFSETQ. CDR3 sequence (DNA): TGCGCCAGCAGCTGGGGGACAGGGGAGGCCTACGAGCAGTACTTC. Translated, it gives CASSWGTGEAYEQYF.

By share of the sample, this clonotype is medium-sized (0.01 to 0.1%). The chain employs TRBV5-1 and TRBJ2-7, with TRBD1 matching over 8 bases. Unmatched junction bases numbered 4, after V lost 2 bases and J lost 6 bases. The length of the CDR3 is 13 residues. Germline V gene sequence: CDR1 SGHRS, CDR2 YFSETQ. For the CDR3, the DNA is TGCGCCAGCAGCTTTGGACAGGGCAGCGAGCAGTACTTC. It codes for CASSFGQGSEQYF.

Many counts were recorded for this clonotype. The chain recombines TRBV7-9 with TRBJ2-3; the D gene could be TRBD1 or TRBD2 (6 bases each). The germline gives CDR1 SEHNR, CDR2 FQNEAQ (reference sequence). Trimming shortened V by 5 bases and J by 0 bases, and 15 bases separated the two germline ends. The CDR3 covers 16 residues. The CDR3 DNA reads TGTGCCAGCAGCGCCTATACGGGGGCTAGCACAGATACGCAGTATTTT. Translation: CASSAYTGASTDTQYF.

This clonotype was seen repeatedly, ten times or more. This chain links TRBV3-1 with TRBJ2-2, with D uncertain. This CDR3 spans 11 amino acids. CDR1 is LGHDT and CDR2 is YNNKEL in the germline V gene (reference sequence). Between the trimmed V and J ends, which lost 1 base and 7 bases, there was a span of 1 base. The CDR3 nucleotides read TGTGCCAGCAGCCAAGTCGGGGAGCTGTTTTTT. Translating it yields CASSQVGELFF.